This TCR beta chain was sequenced in a study of post-analysis software for immune sequencing data. Study-level background: Included among the disease courses, which were recorded for the cohort, were relapsing-remitting, secondary progressive and progressive-relapsing multiple sclerosis. Findings and caveats of the study: Controls showed significantly higher normalized Chao1 diversity than did multiple sclerosis patients. When patients were compared with controls, about five TRBV segments were more frequent, TRBV5-6, TRBV5-1 and TRBV20-1 among them.

This clonotype turned up a few times. The antigen remains unidentified. The authors incorporated unique molecular identifiers into the TCR beta cDNA libraries. TCRdb passed the PCR reads through MiXCR, listing each CDR3 protein once. The sample contains under 900,000 distinct CDR3 sequences, around 53% of which appear only once. The length of the CDR3 is 12 residues. CDR1 is SNHLY and CDR2 is FYNNEI in the germline V gene. The germline V and J ends were trimmed by 8 bases and 1 base, with 9 bases remaining between them. The TCR originated in a girl aged 10 to 17 with multiple sclerosis. The chain is built from TRBV2 and TRBJ2-7; D is unresolved. The sequenced sample consisted of blood. CDR3: CASVSFSYEQYF. The CDR3 nucleotides read TGTGCCAGCGTTTCGTTTTCCTACGAGCAGTACTTC.